This TCR beta chain comes out of a study of T-cell memory formation after mild COVID-19. General study points: Cross-reactive memory appears to have joined, as suggested by some responding clones showing up in pre-infection memory.

This clonotype has more than one count but fewer than ten. Antigen unknown. The CDR3 covers 15 residues. Looked up from germline, CDR1 is SGHDT and CDR2 is YYEEEE. The V segment lost 4 bases and the J segment 3 bases; nucleotides outside the gene matches: 4. Each CDR3 protein gets one entry after TCRdb re-called the 5' RACE reads with MiXCR. The sample yields 120,000 to 150,000 distinct CDR3 sequences, 11% to 15% seen once. The chain carries TRBV5-6 and TRBJ2-1; 10 bases agree with TRBD2. Sequencing was carried out using PBMCs or a T cell subset sorted from them (not recorded which). The receptor's source is an adult woman who had mild COVID-19 (a few samples of this study predate the infection). Cell type and time point are not known. CDR3 nucleotides: TGTGCCAGCAGCATGGGACTAGCGAACTACAATGAGCAGTTCTTC. Encoded protein: CASSMGLANYNEQFF.